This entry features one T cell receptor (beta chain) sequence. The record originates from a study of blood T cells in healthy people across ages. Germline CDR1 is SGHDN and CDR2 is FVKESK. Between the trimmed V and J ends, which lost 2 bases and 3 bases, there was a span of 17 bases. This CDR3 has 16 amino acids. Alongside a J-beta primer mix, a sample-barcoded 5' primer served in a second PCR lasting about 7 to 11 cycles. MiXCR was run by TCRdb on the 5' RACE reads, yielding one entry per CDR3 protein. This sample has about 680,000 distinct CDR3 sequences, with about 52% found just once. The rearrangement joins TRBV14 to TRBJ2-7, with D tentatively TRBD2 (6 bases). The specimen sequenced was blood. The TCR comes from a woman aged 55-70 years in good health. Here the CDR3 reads CASSQLAGDSSYEQYF. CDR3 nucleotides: TGTGCCAGCAGCCAACTTGCTGGGGACTCAAGCTACGAGCAGTACTTC.